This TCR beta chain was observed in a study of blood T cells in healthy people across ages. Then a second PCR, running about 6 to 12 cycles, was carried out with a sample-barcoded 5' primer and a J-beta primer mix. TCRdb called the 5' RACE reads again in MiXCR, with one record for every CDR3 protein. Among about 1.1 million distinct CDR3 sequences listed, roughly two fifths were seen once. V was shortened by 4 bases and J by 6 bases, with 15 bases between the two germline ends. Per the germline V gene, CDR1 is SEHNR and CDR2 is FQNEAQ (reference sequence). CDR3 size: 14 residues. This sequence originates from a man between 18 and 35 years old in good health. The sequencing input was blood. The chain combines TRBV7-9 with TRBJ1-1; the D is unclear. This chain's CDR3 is CASSSPARFSEAFF. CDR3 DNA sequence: TGTGCCAGCAGCTCTCCCGCCAGATTTTCTGAAGCTTTCTTT.